The 21 T cell receptor beta chains listed next were all sequenced from one sample in a study of lymphopenia after photon versus proton radiotherapy. Some clones are missing from TCRdb's copy, which holds only in-frame ones; the method was immunoSEQ multiplex PCR. The table lists 35,000 to 40,000 clones, roughly 84% of them singletons, with approximately 2.9% in the top ten. Sequencing was performed on peripheral blood, taken from a patient treated with photon-based radiotherapy. The receptors derive from a man aged 50-59 years with gastric cancer.

This clone was counted a few times. The chain employs TRBV6-1 and TRBJ1-5, with D hard to call. The CDR3 is made up of 13 amino acids. Germline values: CDR1 MNHNS, CDR2 SASEGT. V was clipped by 0 bases and J by 4 bases, with 4 bases between them. CDR3 protein: CASSEARNQPQHF. The CDR3 region has the DNA TGTGCCAGCAGTGAAGCTCGAAATCAGCCCCAGCATTTT.

This sequence joins TRBV2 and TRBJ2-1, with TRBD2 as a possible D gene (6 bases). The CDR3 consists of 14 residues. CDR1 and CDR2 (germline): SNHLY, FYNNEI. V dropped 7 bases and J dropped 6 bases, with 16 bases sitting between them. The CDR3 region is CASKTGTSVNEQFF. CDR3 DNA: TGTGCCAGCAAAACCGGGACTTCAGTCAATGAGCAGTTCTTC.

DNA of the CDR3: TGTGCCAGCAGCCCCGGGACTAACTATGGCTACACCTTC. Translating it yields CASSPGTNYGYTF. The chain uses TRBV7-2 and TRBJ1-2, with D uncertain. V lost 5 bases and J 0 bases, leaving 7 bases between the germline ends. CDR1 is SGHTA and CDR2 is FQGNSA in the germline V gene. This CDR3 is 13 amino acids long. Full variable domain (missing parts from reference TRBV7-2 and TRBJ1-2): GAGVSQSPSNKVTEKGKDVELRCDPISGHTALYWYRQSLGQGLEFLIYFQGNSAPDKSGLPSDRFSAERTGGSVSTLTIQRTQQEDSAVYLCASSPGTNYGYTFGSGTRLTVV.

The rearrangement joins TRBV10-2 to TRBJ2-7; D could derive from TRBD1 or TRBD2 (5 bases each). The CDR3 extends over 14 amino acids. The germline V and J ends were trimmed by 4 bases and 0 bases, with 10 bases remaining between them. Per the germline V gene, CDR1 is WSHSY and CDR2 is SAAADI. CDR3 sequence: CASSGSGPSYEQYF. CDR3 nucleotides: TGCGCCAGCAGTGGATCGGGGCCCTCCTACGAGCAGTACTTC.

The CDR3 DNA reads TGTGCCAGCAGTTGGGGACAGGGGGAGTCTAAACTGTTTTTT. This translates into CASSWGQGESKLFF. The chain recombines TRBV25-1 with TRBJ1-4; 11 bases agree with TRBD1. The CDR3 is 14 residues long. V was clipped by 5 bases and J by 11 bases; unmatched bases: 7. CDR1 is MGHDK and CDR2 is SYGVNS in the germline V gene.

The CDR3 DNA sequence: TGTGCCAGCAGCGTAGGGAACACCGGGGAGCTGTTTTTT. Its translation: CASSVGNTGELFF. The chain is built from TRBV9 and TRBJ2-2; D gene unclear. Germline V gene sequence: CDR1 SGDLS, CDR2 YYNGEE. The CDR3 spans 13 residues. Between the trimmed V and J ends, which lost 0 bases and 1 base, there was a span of 1 base.

The chain combines TRBV5-8 with TRBJ2-5; D might be TRBD2 (6 bases). CDR1 and CDR2 from the germline V gene are SGHTS and YDEGEE. V was pared by 5 bases and J by 5 bases, with 16 bases between. This CDR3 comprises 14 residues. The CDR3 bases are TGTGCCAGCAGTCCGCGGAGCCGGGGGGAGACCCAGTACTTC. It encodes CASSPRSRGETQYF.

V gene TRBV6-1 combines with J gene TRBJ1-5; D gene ambiguous. The CDR3 consists of 16 residues. The germline V and J ends were trimmed by 3 bases and 7 bases, with 19 bases remaining between them. Per the germline V gene, CDR1 is MNHNS and CDR2 is SASEGT. The CDR3 DNA reads TGTGCCAGCAGTGATTGGCCCGAGACAAGGACCCAGCCCCAGCATTTT. Translation: CASSDWPETRTQPQHF.

The V and J genes are TRBV2 and TRBJ2-7; 7 bases map to TRBD2. CDR3 length: 13 amino acids. Germline V CDR1 and CDR2: SNHLY, FYNNEI. The ends lost 8 bases at V and 0 bases at J; junction bases unmatched: 4. The CDR3 DNA reads TGTGCCAGCGAGCGGGGTAACTCCTACGAGCAGTACTTC. Translating gives CASERGNSYEQYF.

J is TRBJ1-2 and V is TRBV10-3, with TRBD1 matching over 10 bases. Germline loops: CDR1 ENHRY, CDR2 SYGVKD. The CDR3 contains 15 residues. The junction had 3 bases not matched to a gene; V was cut back by 2 bases and J by 3 bases. CDR3 loop: CAISEVTGGYYGYTF. CDR3 nucleotide sequence: TGTGCCATCAGTGAGGTGACAGGGGGCTACTATGGCTACACCTTC.

The chain couples TRBV6-5 to TRBJ1-4; D ambiguous. CDR3 length equals 16 residues. V was cut by 0 bases and J by 6 bases, with 14 bases left in between. Germline CDR1 and CDR2: MNHEY and SVGAGI. The CDR3, as DNA: TGTGCCAGCAGTTACTCACCCCCACCGGGCGATGAAAAACTGTTTTTT. It codes for CASSYSPPPGDEKLFF.

The chain couples TRBV19 to TRBJ2-7, with D perhaps matching TRBD1 (5 bases). This CDR3 has 15 residues. Germline V gene data show CDR1 as LNHDA and CDR2 as SQIVND (reference sequence). V was trimmed by 2 bases and J by 2 bases, leaving 13 bases between them. CDR3 DNA: TGTGCCAGTAGTATAACCAGGGAAAGAACCTACGAGCAGTACTTC. This sequence encodes CASSITRERTYEQYF.

CDR3 bases: TGTGCCAGCTCACCGCGGGACAGGGTGAACACTGAAGCTTTCTTT. Translated: CASSPRDRVNTEAFF. This chain joins TRBV18 and TRBJ1-1, with TRBD1 matching 9 bases. With 3 bases clipped from V and 0 bases from J, the junction kept 2 bases outside the gene matches. This CDR3 is 15 amino acids long. Germline V CDR1 and CDR2: KGHSH, LQKENI.

The chain combines TRBV5-1 with TRBJ2-1; TRBD2 matches at 11 bases. CDR1 is SGHRS and CDR2 is YFSETQ in the germline V gene. With 5 bases clipped from V and 4 bases from J, the junction kept 8 bases outside the gene matches. CDR3 size: 16 residues. The CDR3 coding sequence is TGCGCCAGCAGTCTTAGCGGGACTAGCGGATACAATGAGCAGTTCTTC. This codes for CASSLSGTSGYNEQFF.

V is TRBV7-2 and J is TRBJ2-1; 11 bases are a match to TRBD2. Germline V gene sequence: CDR1 SGHTA, CDR2 FQGNSA. The CDR3 has 15 residues. The V segment lost 4 bases and the J segment 5 bases; nucleotides outside the gene matches: 4. The CDR3 sequence: CASSSLAGGDNEQFF. The CDR3 DNA reads TGTGCCAGCAGCTCCTTAGCGGGAGGGGACAATGAGCAGTTCTTC.

The rearrangement uses TRBV18 and TRBJ2-7; 8 nucleotides match TRBD1. The CDR3 runs to 14 residues. Germline-derived CDR1 and CDR2 are KGHSH and LQKENI. The V segment lost 0 bases and the J segment 5 bases; nucleotides outside the gene matches: 3. The CDR3 nucleotides read TGTGCCAGCTCACCACCGGGGGACAGGCACGAGCAGTACTTC. This translates into CASSPPGDRHEQYF.

This rearrangement joins TRBV6-6 to TRBJ2-7, with D tentatively TRBD1 (6 bases). The germline V gene encodes CDR1 MNHNY and CDR2 SVGAGI (reference sequence). The CDR3 length is 15 residues. Trimming cost V 6 bases and J 2 bases, with 17 bases left between them. CDR3 sequence: CASSRRGGDTYEQYF. In DNA, the CDR3 is TGTGCCAGCAGCCGCAGGGGTGGGGATACCTACGAGCAGTACTTC.

To note about this clone: Other DNA sequences within the sample encode an identical CDR3. For the CDR3, the DNA is TGTGCCAGCAGCGTCGGACCAGATACGCAGTATTTT. Amino acid sequence: CASSVGPDTQYF. The V and J genes are TRBV9 and TRBJ2-3; D is ambiguous. CDR1 is SGDLS, CDR2 YYNGEE, per germline. Deletions cut 2 bases from V and 4 bases from J, with 5 bases between. This CDR3 has 12 residues.

This clone has a single count. This rearrangement joins TRBV4-3 to TRBJ1-2; TRBD1 matches 7 bases. Trimming took 0 bases from V and 1 from J; bases not matched to a gene: 8. Germline V CDR1 and CDR2: LGHNA, YSLEER. This CDR3 has 17 amino acids. The CDR3 DNA is TGCGCCAGCAGCCAAGATTGGGAGACAGGGCTTAACTATGGCTACACCTTC. It yields the protein CASSQDWETGLNYGYTF.

About this clone: The same CDR3 can be traced to other DNA sequences in this sample. The chain uses TRBV5-6 and TRBJ1-2, with TRBD1 matching over 12 bases. The germline gives CDR1 SGHDT, CDR2 YYEEEE. CDR3 length: 17 residues. V was clipped by 4 bases and J by 4 bases; unmatched bases: 11. The CDR3 region has the DNA TGTGCCAGCAGCGAGGGACAGGGGGCTTTTTGGGTCTATGGCTACACCTTC. Its translation is CASSEGQGAFWVYGYTF.

J is TRBJ2-5 and V is TRBV27; 7 bases are shared with TRBD2. The germline gives CDR1 MNHEY, CDR2 SMNVEV (reference sequence). J was trimmed by 2 bases and V by 6 bases; bases with no gene match: 6. The CDR3 consists of 14 residues. CDR3 sequence: CASSFWGGQETQYF. CDR3 in DNA: TGTGCCAGCAGCTTTTGGGGGGGTCAAGAGACCCAGTACTTC.